What follows are 32 T cell receptor beta chains derived from one specimen sequenced in a study of blood T cells in healthy people across ages. A sample-barcoded 5' primer and a J-beta primer mix were used in a second PCR of roughly 6 to 11 cycles. TCRdb reprocessed the 5' RACE reads via MiXCR and lists one record per CDR3 protein. Here the sample spans 650,000 to 800,000 distinct CDR3 sequences, more than 45% being singletons. Sequenced sample: blood. The receptors were sampled from a woman of 80 years or more in good health.

This clonotype was counted only a few times. This chain uses TRBV12-3 or TRBV12-4 with TRBJ2-2; 7 bases line up with TRBD2. V lost 6 bases and J lost 4; bases outside the gene matches: 8. This CDR3 has 15 residues. The CDR3 loop reads CASRAREVITGELFF. CDR3 DNA: TGTGCCAGCAGGGCCCGGGAGGTTATCACCGGGGAGCTGTTTTTT.

J is TRBJ1-1 and V is TRBV9; no definite D call. In germline, CDR1 is SGDLS, CDR2 YYNGEE. The CDR3 is 14 amino acids. The V and J ends lost 5 bases and 4 bases respectively, with 15 bases between them. This CDR3 is CASSLGSSPTEAFF. CDR3 coding DNA: TGTGCCAGCAGTCTAGGGTCTTCACCCACTGAAGCTTTCTTT. Full variable domain (missing parts from reference TRBV9 and TRBJ1-1): DSGVTQTPKHLITATGQRVTLRCSPRSGDLSVYWYQQSLDQGLQFLIQYYNGEERAKGNILERFSAQQFPDLHSELNLSSLELGDSALYFCASSLGSSPTEAFFGQGTRLTVV.

The V call is TRBV20-1, the J call TRBJ1-5, with D uncertain. V lost 8 bases to trimming and J lost 4 bases, with 12 bases between them. The CDR3 extends over 12 amino acids. Germline-derived CDR1 and CDR2 are DFQATT and SNEGSKA (reference sequence). In DNA form, the CDR3 reads TGCAGTCTGAATCCTCTTAATCAGCCCCAGCATTTT. Translating it yields CSLNPLNQPQHF.

This clonotype was counted only a few times. The genes are TRBV7-6 and TRBJ1-3, with D perhaps TRBD1 (5 bases). Germline CDR1 reads SGHVS; CDR2 reads FNYEAQ. The CDR3 contains 17 residues. V shed 1 base and J shed 0 bases, with 13 bases lying between them. In DNA form, the CDR3 reads TGTGCCAGCAGCTTAGGGCGACAGCCACCCTCTGGAAACACCATATATTTT. Its protein product is CASSLGRQPPSGNTIYF.

The genes are TRBV6-6 and TRBJ2-7; 8 bases line up with TRBD1. The V segment lost 0 bases and the J segment 3 bases; nucleotides outside the gene matches: 7. The CDR3 spans 16 residues. The V gene's germline CDR1 is MNHNY and CDR2 SVGAGI (reference sequence). CDR3 region: CASSYSTGQGGYEQYF. CDR3 sequence (DNA): TGTGCCAGCAGTTACTCGACCGGACAGGGTGGCTACGAGCAGTACTTC.

The rearrangement links TRBV7-2 to TRBJ1-1; D unclear. The germline gives CDR1 SGHTA, CDR2 FQGNSA. Trimming left V 7 bases short and J 4 bases short, with 16 bases between. The CDR3 loop spans 14 amino acids. Here the CDR3 reads CASTFPERATEAFF. The CDR3 DNA reads as TGTGCCAGCACCTTTCCCGAGCGGGCCACTGAAGCTTTCTTT.

The chain carries TRBV29-1 and TRBJ2-4; TRBD1 matches at 10 bases. The J call is in doubt because the DNA end fits TRBJ2-7 better. The length of the CDR3 is 15 residues. Germline loops: CDR1 SQVTM, CDR2 ANQGSEA. CDR3 sequence reads: CSVDSPGQGTYEQYF. In nucleotides, the CDR3 is TGCAGCGTTGATTCGCCGGGACAGGGGACCTACGAGCAGTACTTC.

This clonotype was counted only a few times. The V gene is TRBV4-1, the J gene TRBJ2-1; 9 bases are a match to TRBD2. J was trimmed by 7 bases and V by 2 bases; bases with no gene match: 12. In germline, CDR1 is MGHRA, CDR2 YSYEKL. The CDR3 consists of 17 residues. CDR3 residues: CASSQLVRAGGGNEQFF. The CDR3 DNA is TGCGCCAGCAGCCAATTGGTTCGAGCGGGAGGTGGTAATGAGCAGTTCTTC.

The chain uses TRBV20-1 and TRBJ2-2; D not certain. The germline V and J ends were trimmed by 2 bases and 4 bases, with 8 bases remaining between them. This CDR3 is built from 13 residues. Per the germline V gene, CDR1 is DFQATT and CDR2 is SNEGSKA (reference sequence). DNA of the CDR3: TGCAGTGCTAGACAGGTAGCCACCGGGGAGCTGTTTTTT. The encoded protein is CSARQVATGELFF.

This clonotype was detected ten times or more. V gene TRBV13 combines with J gene TRBJ2-3; D gene unclear. Trimming shortened V by 5 bases and J by 0 bases, and 15 bases separated the two germline ends. The CDR3 spans 16 residues. Germline CDR1 and CDR2: PRHDT and FYEKMQ (reference sequence). The CDR3 DNA sequence: TGTGCCAGCAGCGCCCTAGGGCATACGAGCACAGATACGCAGTATTTT. Amino acid sequence: CASSALGHTSTDTQYF.

In this sample, this clonotype turned up a few times. This clone may be a read error of a much larger clone one base away. This chain connects TRBV29-1 to TRBJ2-3; D not resolved. Germline CDR1 and CDR2: SQVTM and ANQGSEA. The germline V and J ends were trimmed by 3 bases and 2 bases, with 6 bases remaining between them. The CDR3 spans 12 residues. The CDR3 DNA is TGCAGCGTTGAGAGCGACACAGATACGCAGTATTTT. It specifies CSVESDTDTQYF.

The chain combines TRBV5-1 with TRBJ1-1; a possible D gene is TRBD1 (5 bases). Germline V gene sequence: CDR1 SGHRS, CDR2 YFSETQ. The CDR3 consists of 14 residues. V dropped 7 bases and J dropped 2 bases, with 15 bases sitting between them. The CDR3 spells CASEIGTKNTEAFF. In nucleotides, the CDR3 is TGCGCCAGCGAGATCGGGACGAAAAACACTGAAGCTTTCTTT.

This clonotype occurred a few times. J is TRBJ1-6 and V is TRBV12-3 or TRBV12-4, with a weak D call TRBD1 (5 bases). The CDR3 length is 16 residues. V was pared by 3 bases and J by 10 bases, with 19 bases between. CDR3 sequence: CASSLSAGAGGSPLHF. CDR3 DNA: TGTGCCAGCAGTTTGTCGGCTGGCGCGGGGGGGTCACCCCTCCACTTT.

Comments on this clonotype: With a much larger clone just one base away, this may be a read error. The chain recombines TRBV9 with TRBJ1-2, with a tentative D call TRBD1 (5 bases). V was trimmed by 3 bases and J by 6 bases, leaving 18 bases between them. Germline loops: CDR1 SGDLS, CDR2 YYNGEE. The CDR3 sequence is 15 residues long. This chain's CDR3 is CASSGAEGSVDGYTF. Here the CDR3 DNA reads TGTGCCAGCAGCGGAGCGGAGGGGTCCGTCGATGGCTACACCTTC.

In regard to this clonotype: A clone one base away is much larger, so this may be a read error. This chain joins TRBV9 and TRBJ2-6; 7 positions match TRBD1. The CDR3 length is 18 residues. The ends lost 0 bases at V and 4 bases at J; junction bases unmatched: 10. Germline V lookup: CDR1 SGDLS, CDR2 YYNGEE. CDR3 sequence (DNA): TGTGCCAGCAGCGTAGCTGGACAGGTGGCAGGCGGGGCCAACGTCCTGACTTTC. Translating gives CASSVAGQVAGGANVLTF.

The chain joins TRBV25-1 to TRBJ1-4; D call uncertain. Germline assignment: CDR1 MGHDK and CDR2 SYGVNS. This CDR3 spans 12 amino acids. Trimming stripped 5 bases from V and 11 bases from J, with 12 bases between. The CDR3 spells CASSLEDRKLFF. The CDR3 DNA follows: TGTGCCAGCAGTTTGGAAGATCGGAAACTGTTTTTT.

This clonotype was observed at least ten times. V usage is TRBV20-1 and J usage is TRBJ2-5, with a weak D call TRBD2 (6 bases). Germline V gene sequence: CDR1 DFQATT, CDR2 SNEGSKA (reference sequence). The CDR3 length is 12 residues. V shed 3 bases and J shed 4 bases, with 9 bases lying between them. CDR3: CSASPGGETQYF. CDR3 in DNA: TGCAGTGCTAGTCCCGGGGGAGAGACCCAGTACTTC.

This clonotype was seen at least ten times. V gene TRBV12-3 or TRBV12-4 combines with J gene TRBJ2-4; 9 bases are a match to TRBD1. The CDR3 totals 13 residues. Germline trimming cut 7 bases from V and 5 bases from J; bases unmatched to any gene: 3. The CDR3 is CASTRTGENIQYF. DNA for the CDR3: TGTGCCAGCACTCGGACAGGGGAAAACATTCAGTACTTC.

This clonotype showed up just a few times. The chain recombines TRBV6-6 with TRBJ1-5; 7 nucleotides align to TRBD1. Germline CDR1 and CDR2: MNHNY and SVGAGI (reference sequence). Trimming removed 7 bases from V and 4 bases from J; junction bases left unmatched: 13. This CDR3 is built from 16 residues. Here the CDR3 reads CASTLGARGGNQPQHF. CDR3 in DNA: TGTGCCAGCACTTTAGGTGCCAGGGGGGGAAATCAGCCCCAGCATTTT.

Ten or more counts support this clonotype. This chain uses TRBV5-1 with TRBJ2-1; 7 bases agree with TRBD2. The CDR3 is made up of 16 amino acids. V shed 0 bases and J 0 bases; nucleotides not matched to a gene: 3. Germline assignment: CDR1 SGHRS and CDR2 YFSETQ. CDR3 nucleotide sequence: TGCGCCAGCAGCTTGGGTGTAGCGGGCTCCTACAATGAGCAGTTCTTC. Residues: CASSLGVAGSYNEQFF. Full variable domain (remainder filled in from reference TRBV5-1 and TRBJ2-1): KAGVTQTPRYLIKTRGQQVTLSCSPISGHRSVSWYQQTPGQGLQFLFEYFSETQRNKGNFPGRFSGRQFSNSRSEMNVSTLELGDSALYLCASSLGVAGSYNEQFFGPGTRLTVL.

In this sample, this clonotype turned up once. The CDR3 sequence: CASSIGLTGGPYNEQYF. In DNA, the CDR3 is TGTGCCAGTAGTATAGGTCTGACAGGGGGGCCCTACAATGAGCAGTACTTC. The rearrangement links TRBV19 to TRBJ2-7, with 9 bases matching TRBD1. Per germline, CDR1 LNHDA and CDR2 SQIVND (reference sequence). The CDR3 has 17 amino acids. V gave up 1 base and J gave up 7 bases; unmatched junction bases: 14. Combining the CDR3 with reference TRBV19 and TRBJ2-7 gives the whole variable domain DGGITQSPKYLFRKEGQNVTLSCEQNLNHDAMYWYRQDPGQGLRLIYYSQIVNDFQKGDIAEGYSVSREKKESFPLTVTSAQKNPTAFYLCASSIGLTGGPYNEQYFGPGTRLTVT.

The sample holds many counts of this clonotype. J is TRBJ2-3 and V is TRBV7-2; 11 positions agree with TRBD2. The J segment lost 5 bases and the V segment lost 6 bases, leaving 10 bases of the junction unmatched. Germline V gives CDR1 SGHTA, CDR2 FQGNSA. This CDR3 is built from 16 residues. As DNA, the CDR3 is TGTGCCAGCAGACCCACTAGCGGGGGAAAGGGAGATACGCAGTATTTT. This gives the protein CASRPTSGGKGDTQYF. Together with reference TRBV7-2 and TRBJ2-3, the CDR3 gives the full variable domain: GAGVSQSPSNKVTEKGKDVELRCDPISGHTALYWYRQSLGQGLEFLIYFQGNSAPDKSGLPSDRFSAERTGGSVSTLTIQRTQQEDSAVYLCASRPTSGGKGDTQYFGPGTRLTVL.

In its sample, this clonotype was seen many times. The rearrangement uses TRBV6-5 and TRBJ2-5; 9 nucleotides match TRBD1. Germline V gene sequence: CDR1 MNHEY, CDR2 SVGAGI. This CDR3 contains 16 residues. J lost 1 base, V lost 5 bases, and 8 bases had no gene match. The CDR3 is CASSAGTGSSQETQYF. The CDR3 bases are TGTGCCAGCAGTGCCGGGACAGGGAGTTCCCAAGAGACCCAGTACTTC.

J is TRBJ1-1 and V is TRBV20-1; D is ambiguous. This CDR3 is built from 14 residues. Germline CDR1 DFQATT, CDR2 SNEGSKA (reference sequence). The V end was cut by 6 bases, the J end by 1 base, with 15 bases between. The CDR3 bases are TGCAGTGCCAGACCCGGGTCAGGGAACACTGAAGCTTTCTTT. Encoded protein: CSARPGSGNTEAFF.

The chain has TRBV28 and TRBJ1-2, with a weak D call TRBD1 (6 bases). Germline CDR1 is MDHEN and CDR2 is SYDVKM. Trimming removed 7 bases at V and 7 bases at J, with 19 bases between. There are 14 residues in the CDR3. For the CDR3, the DNA is TGTGCCAGCACCAAGGGGGGCATATGGGGTGGCTACACCTTC. Translation: CASTKGGIWGGYTF.

This clonotype was seen only a few times. J is TRBJ1-2 and V is TRBV29-1; 9 nucleotides align to TRBD1. Germline loops: CDR1 SQVTM, CDR2 ANQGSEA. The CDR3 extends over 13 amino acids. V gave up 4 bases and J gave up 0 bases; unmatched junction bases: 0. The CDR3 spells CSVGDRANYGYTF. The CDR3, as DNA: TGCAGCGTTGGGGACAGGGCTAACTATGGCTACACCTTC.

This clonotype was counted many times. V usage is TRBV12-3 or TRBV12-4 and J usage is TRBJ2-5; the match to TRBD1 covers 8 bases. There are 17 residues in the CDR3. V shed 8 bases and J 1 base; nucleotides not matched to a gene: 15. The CDR3 is CASQKTGQGVLQETQYF. CDR3 sequence (DNA): TGTGCCAGCCAAAAAACCGGACAGGGTGTCCTCCAAGAGACCCAGTACTTC.

The V and J genes are TRBV3-1 and TRBJ1-1; D remains unclear. Germline V gene data show CDR1 as LGHDT and CDR2 as YNNKEL (reference sequence). The V end lost 6 bases, the J end lost 8 bases, and 16 bases lay between the germline ends. The CDR3 runs 13 residues. The DNA for the CDR3 is TGTGCCAGCAGTGCTACTCTCGCGTGGGAAGCTTTCTTT. It translates to CASSATLAWEAFF.

The genes are TRBV20-1 and TRBJ2-7, with D possibly being TRBD1 or TRBD2 (5 bases each). V was clipped by 1 base and J by 0 bases, with 19 bases between them. Germline CDR1 reads DFQATT; CDR2 reads SNEGSKA (reference sequence). The CDR3 sequence is 17 residues long. CDR3 protein: CSARALSGDSSSYEQYF. CDR3 DNA sequence: TGCAGTGCTAGAGCGCTCAGCGGTGACAGTTCCTCCTACGAGCAGTACTTC.

This clonotype was counted many times. The V and J genes are TRBV7-2 and TRBJ2-1; a weak D match, TRBD2 (5 bases). The CDR3 extends over 13 amino acids. Trimming took off 6 bases at V and 8 bases at J, with 14 bases between the two ends. CDR1 and CDR2 (germline): SGHTA, FQGNSA. CDR3 nucleotide sequence: TGTGCCAGCAGGGTACTAGGGTGTGATGAGCAGTTCTTC. It encodes CASRVLGCDEQFF.

This clonotype occurred a few times. The genes are TRBV10-3 and TRBJ1-6; D gene ambiguous. This CDR3 is 14 amino acids long. V lost 3 bases, J lost 12 bases, and 15 bases lay in between. Germline V gives CDR1 ENHRY, CDR2 SYGVKD. CDR3 sequence reads: CAISERQDYLPLHF. The CDR3 DNA reads as TGTGCCATCAGTGAACGGCAGGACTATTTACCCCTCCACTTT.

This clonotype has a handful of counts. This chain uses TRBV4-1 with TRBJ2-3, with 8 nucleotides matching TRBD1. Germline V gene lookup returns CDR1 MGHRA and CDR2 YSYEKL. V shed 4 bases and J 4 bases; nucleotides not matched to a gene: 10. The CDR3 loop spans 16 amino acids. The CDR3 DNA reads TGCGCCAGCAGCCTAGGCCAGGGGGCTGGGGCAGATACGCAGTATTTT. This codes for CASSLGQGAGADTQYF.